Shown below are 18 T cell receptor beta chains from a single sample sequenced in a study of T-cell memory formation after mild COVID-19. TCRdb re-analysed the 5' RACE reads in MiXCR, keeping a single row per CDR3 protein. The table shows about 340,000 distinct CDR3 sequences, with roughly 14% occurring only once. The sequenced sample consisted of PBMCs or a T cell subset sorted from them (not recorded which). The receptor set was obtained from a man between 18 and 29 years old who had mild COVID-19 (a few samples of this study predate the infection). Cell type and time point are not known.

The chain recombines TRBV4-1 with TRBJ2-1; 10 bases agree with TRBD2. The CDR3 sequence is 18 residues long. The junction had 7 bases not matched to a gene; V was cut back by 1 base and J by 1 base. Per the germline V gene, CDR1 is MGHRA and CDR2 is YSYEKL. The CDR3 nucleotides are TGCGCCAGCAGCCAAGGAGGTAGCGGGGGGCTTTCCTACAATGAGCAGTTCTTC. Its translation: CASSQGGSGGLSYNEQFF.

This clonotype was seen more than once but under ten times. The V and J genes are TRBV29-1 and TRBJ2-2; TRBD1 or TRBD2 may be the D gene (5 bases each). The germline V gene has CDR1 SQVTM and CDR2 ANQGSEA. The CDR3 covers 17 residues. The V and J ends lost 6 bases and 3 bases respectively, with 23 bases between them. The CDR3 spells CSVGLGGLGPHTGELFF. CDR3 in DNA: TGCAGCGTAGGCCTCGGAGGTCTGGGGCCCCACACCGGGGAGCTGTTTTTT.

The CDR3 nucleotides are TGTGCCAGCTCACCAGCGGGGGCCCAAGAGACCCAGTACTTC. Protein: CASSPAGAQETQYF. The chain carries TRBV18 and TRBJ2-5; D is possibly TRBD2 (7 bases). Trimming removed 2 bases at V and 1 base at J, with 8 bases between. CDR3 length: 14 amino acids. Per the germline V gene, CDR1 is KGHSH and CDR2 is LQKENI. Filled out from reference TRBV18 and TRBJ2-5, the complete variable domain reads NAGVMQNPRHLVRRRGQEARLRCSPMKGHSHVYWYRQLPEEGLKFMVYLQKENIIDESGMPKERFSAEFPKEGPSILRIQQVVRGDSAAYFCASSPAGAQETQYFGPGTRLLVL.

This rearrangement joins TRBV6-5 to TRBJ1-1; 8 nucleotides match TRBD1. In germline, CDR1 is MNHEY, CDR2 SVGAGI. V was clipped by 6 bases and J by 7 bases; unmatched bases: 4. The CDR3 spans 12 residues. CDR3 bases: TGTGCCAGCAGACCAGACAGGGGTGAAGCTTTCTTT. It translates to CASRPDRGEAFF.

The gene calls are TRBV12-3 or TRBV12-4 and TRBJ1-1, with D possibly matching TRBD1 (5 bases). The V gene lost 2 bases and the J gene lost 8 bases, with 21 bases spanning the gap. The CDR3 is 16 amino acids. CDR3 in DNA: TGTGCCAGCAGTTTAATCTTGGGGACCCTCTATGCAGAAGCTTTCTTT. Translating it yields CASSLILGTLYAEAFF.

This chain links TRBV20-1 with TRBJ2-7, with a weak D call TRBD2 (7 bases). Trimming pared 3 bases from V and 4 bases from J, leaving 16 bases between. Germline values: CDR1 DFQATT, CDR2 SNEGSKA (reference sequence). CDR3 size: 14 residues. This CDR3 is CSARRRGAIYEQYV. CDR3 coding DNA: TGCAGTGCTAGGAGACGGGGGGCCATTTACGAGCAGTACGTC.

This clonotype has just a few counts. The rearrangement joins TRBV6-2 or TRBV6-3 to TRBJ1-1; D gene unclear. The CDR3 totals 12 residues. V lost 2 bases to trimming and J lost 4 bases, with 5 bases between them. Germline V gene data show CDR1 as MNHEY and CDR2 as SVGEGT. DNA for the CDR3: TGTGCCAGCAGTTACAGGGTCACTGAAGCTTTCTTT. Its translation: CASSYRVTEAFF.

The chain links TRBV28 to TRBJ1-4; TRBD1 aligns across 7 bases. CDR3 length: 18 amino acids. J was trimmed by 7 bases and V by 4 bases; bases with no gene match: 18. The germline CDR1 and CDR2 sequences are MDHEN and SYDVKM. The CDR3 DNA reads as TGTGCCAGCAGTTATGGGACAGATCGATCGAGGTCCTTTGAAAAACTGTTTTTT. Protein sequence: CASSYGTDRSRSFEKLFF.

This clonotype turned up a few times. The J gene is TRBJ1-5, the V gene TRBV5-1, with a tentative D call TRBD1 (5 bases). The germline gives CDR1 SGHRS, CDR2 YFSETQ. V lost 4 bases to trimming and J lost 6 bases, with 17 bases between them. This CDR3 is built from 15 residues. The DNA of the CDR3 is TGCGCCAGCAGCCCTGGAGCCAGGGAAGGTCAGCCCCAGCATTTT. Translation: CASSPGAREGQPQHF. Together with reference TRBV5-1 and TRBJ1-5, the CDR3 gives the full variable domain: KAGVTQTPRYLIKTRGQQVTLSCSPISGHRSVSWYQQTPGQGLQFLFEYFSETQRNKGNFPGRFSGRQFSNSRSEMNVSTLELGDSALYLCASSPGAREGQPQHFGDGTRLSIL.

This clonotype was picked up a small number of times. This chain joins TRBV21-1 and TRBJ2-7; no check of the table's D call, TRBD2, against the DNA was made. TRBV21-1 is marked as a pseudogene. This CDR3 is built from 15 residues. The CDR3 protein is CASGSDFPIPYEQYV. The CDR3 region has the DNA TGTGCCAGCGGCTCGGACTTTCCGATTCCCTACGAGCAGTACGTC.

The V gene is TRBV4-1, the J gene TRBJ2-5; tentatively, D is TRBD1 or TRBD2 (5 bases each). The CDR3 is 16 amino acids. The V end lost 1 base, the J end lost 5 bases, and 17 bases lay between the germline ends. Germline CDR1 reads MGHRA; CDR2 reads YSYEKL. CDR3 residues: CASSQGGTGRGETQYF. In DNA, the CDR3 is TGCGCCAGCAGCCAAGGAGGGACCGGCCGCGGGGAGACCCAGTACTTC.

The sample holds many counts of this clonotype. The rearrangement joins TRBV5-6 to TRBJ2-5; D might be TRBD2 (6 bases). The CDR3 sequence is 12 residues long. Looked up from germline, CDR1 is SGHDT and CDR2 is YYEEEE. V lost 5 bases and J 11 bases, leaving 16 bases between the germline ends. This chain's CDR3 is CASRWGHGSQYF. In DNA, the CDR3 is TGTGCCAGCAGGTGGGGCCACGGGAGTCAGTACTTC.

This clonotype was counted many times. The rearrangement uses TRBV5-1 and TRBJ2-5; TRBD2 agrees at 8 bases. The J segment lost 0 bases and the V segment lost 3 bases, leaving 7 bases of the junction unmatched. This CDR3 spans 16 amino acids. CDR1 is SGHRS and CDR2 is YFSETQ in the germline V gene. The DNA of the CDR3 is TGCGCCAGCAGCTCCGTGGGAGCGGGGGACCAAGAGACCCAGTACTTC. It specifies CASSSVGAGDQETQYF.

A single count supports this clonotype. V is TRBV10-2 and J is TRBJ2-3; 11 nucleotides agree with TRBD2. The CDR3 length is 15 residues. CDR1 is WSHSY and CDR2 is SAAADI in the germline V gene. J lost 7 bases, V lost 4 bases, and 7 bases had no gene match. Written as DNA, the CDR3 is TGCGCCAGCAGTGTGACTAGCGGGGTTGAATATACGCAGTATTTT. Its protein is CASSVTSGVEYTQYF.

This clonotype was seen a few times. This chain joins TRBV5-1 and TRBJ2-5; D possibly uses TRBD1 or TRBD2 (5 bases each). This CDR3 is 15 amino acids long. The V and J ends lost 3 bases and 0 bases respectively, with 12 bases between them. Per the germline V gene, CDR1 is SGHRS and CDR2 is YFSETQ. CDR3 region: CASSSAPGHQETQYF. CDR3 in DNA: TGCGCCAGCAGCTCGGCCCCGGGACACCAAGAGACCCAGTACTTC. The entire variable domain, with the rest obtained from reference TRBV5-1 and TRBJ2-5, is as follows: KAGVTQTPRYLIKTRGQQVTLSCSPISGHRSVSWYQQTPGQGLQFLFEYFSETQRNKGNFPGRFSGRQFSNSRSEMNVSTLELGDSALYLCASSSAPGHQETQYFGPGTRLLVL.

The rearrangement uses TRBV6-5 and TRBJ2-7; D remains unclear. This CDR3 has 12 amino acids. Germline V lookup: CDR1 MNHEY, CDR2 SVGAGI. V gave up 6 bases and J gave up 5 bases, with 11 bases separating them. CDR3 residues: CASSPDIHEQYF. CDR3 bases: TGTGCCAGCAGCCCCGACATTCACGAGCAGTACTTC.

The CDR3 here is CASSLDGRQPQHF. The DNA of the CDR3 is TGTGCCAGCAGTTTAGATGGCCGCCAGCCCCAGCATTTT. This chain links TRBV12-3 or TRBV12-4 with TRBJ1-5; no clear D. Trimming removed 1 base at V and 7 bases at J, with 8 bases between. The CDR3 contains 13 residues.

The CDR3 DNA sequence: TGCGCCAGCAGTCAATCGCGGCAGCGAGAGGGCACTGAAGCTTTCTTT. It encodes CASSQSRQREGTEAFF. This chain connects TRBV23-1 to TRBJ1-1; no clear D gene. TRBV23-1 is designated an ORF whose function remains uncertain. The ends were cut back, 0 bases at V and 4 bases at J, with 15 bases in the middle. The CDR3 consists of 16 residues.